This entry lists 26 T cell receptor beta chains sequenced from one sample in a study of cytomegalovirus exposure and HLA in healthy donors. It was with 60 Vbeta and 13 Jbeta primers that the PCR ran. Method: immunoSEQ multiplex PCR; TCRdb's copy keeps in-frame clones and lacks some. Among fewer than 200,000 clones listed, 65% to 85% were seen once. Sequencing was performed on PBMCs. The origin of the receptors is a woman in her 50s in good health and CMV-seropositive.

The chain has TRBV14 and TRBJ1-1; D is perhaps TRBD1 (6 bases). The CDR3 covers 13 residues. Germline V gives CDR1 SGHDN, CDR2 FVKESK. V lost 6 bases and J 3 bases, leaving 11 bases between the germline ends. As DNA, the CDR3 is TGTGCCAGCAGTAGGGGGTATGACACTGAAGCTTTCTTT. Protein product: CASSRGYDTEAFF.

The gene calls are TRBV19 and TRBJ1-2; TRBD1 agrees at 10 bases. The length of the CDR3 is 13 residues. The germline V gene has CDR1 LNHDA and CDR2 SQIVND (reference sequence). The junction had 6 bases not matched to a gene; V was cut back by 10 bases and J by 4 bases. DNA of the CDR3: TGTGCCAATCCGACAGGGGGCCCCTATGGCTACACCTTC. Translating gives CANPTGGPYGYTF.

The chain has TRBV7-2 and TRBJ1-3; D is possibly TRBD1 (5 bases). Germline assignment: CDR1 SGHTA and CDR2 FQGNSA. V lost 10 bases and J 9 bases, leaving 25 bases between the germline ends. The length of the CDR3 is 15 residues. DNA of the CDR3: TGTGCCAACAGTTTCTCCGGAGGTGGAGGGGTCACCATATATTTT. Translated, it gives CANSFSGGGGVTIYF.

This chain connects TRBV20-1 to TRBJ1-1; possible D gene TRBD1, 6 bases. The CDR3 totals 11 residues. Germline CDR1 reads DFQATT; CDR2 reads SNEGSKA (reference sequence). The CDR3 coding sequence is TGCAGCGGGGACACTAACACTGAAGCTTTCTTT. Translated: CSGDTNTEAFF.

V gene TRBV6-5 combines with J gene TRBJ2-3; TRBD2 is a possible D gene (6 bases). The CDR3 is 16 residues long. The germline V and J ends were trimmed by 0 bases and 3 bases, with 13 bases remaining between them. CDR1 MNHEY and CDR2 SVGAGI come from the germline V gene. The CDR3 DNA is TGTGCCAGCAGTTACTCTAGCGGATCACCTACAGATACGCAGTATTTT. Translated: CASSYSSGSPTDTQYF.

This clone was detected only once. V and J are TRBV29-1 and TRBJ2-7, with 8 bases lining up with TRBD1. The ends lost 4 bases at V and 1 base at J; junction bases unmatched: 6. In germline, CDR1 is SQVTM, CDR2 ANQGSEA. CDR3 size: 14 residues. The CDR3 nucleotides read TGCAGCGTTGTGTATGGGACAGGTTCCTACGAGCAGTACTTC. It yields the protein CSVVYGTGSYEQYF.

J is TRBJ2-3 and V is TRBV28; D uncertain. CDR1 and CDR2 (germline): MDHEN, SYDVKM. The length of the CDR3 is 13 residues. V was shortened by 5 bases and J by 4 bases, with 10 bases between the two germline ends. CDR3 sequence: CASSLVGSDTQYF. CDR3 DNA: TGTGCCAGCAGTCTTGTCGGGTCAGATACGCAGTATTTT. The complete variable domain, with remaining parts taken from reference TRBV28 and TRBJ2-3, reads DVKVTQSSRYLVKRTGEKVFLECVQDMDHENMFWYRQDPGLGLRLIYFSYDVKMKEKGDIPEGYSVSREKKERFSLILESASTNQTSMYLCASSLVGSDTQYFGPGTRLTVL.

V usage is TRBV7-9 and J usage is TRBJ1-1; possible D gene TRBD1, 6 bases. The germline V and J ends were trimmed by 5 bases and 5 bases, with 18 bases remaining between them. This CDR3 has 15 amino acids. CDR1 and CDR2 (germline): SEHNR, FQNEAQ (reference sequence). The CDR3 reads CASSPNREGGTEAFF. Here the CDR3 DNA reads TGTGCCAGCAGCCCCAACAGGGAGGGAGGGACTGAAGCTTTCTTT.

This chain uses TRBV14 with TRBJ2-7; perhaps TRBD2 as D (6 bases). Per germline, CDR1 SGHDN and CDR2 FVKESK. The CDR3 loop spans 16 amino acids. The V end lost 0 bases, the J end lost 3 bases, and 15 bases lay between the germline ends. DNA of the CDR3: TGTGCCAGCAGCCAAGAGGAGGGAGTCAATTACTACGAGCAGTACTTC. Encoded protein: CASSQEEGVNYYEQYF.

The gene calls are TRBV4-1 and TRBJ2-1, with a possible D match to TRBD1 (5 bases). Germline CDR1 MGHRA, CDR2 YSYEKL. CDR3 length equals 14 residues. With 2 bases removed from V and 3 bases from J, the gap between germline ends came to 8 bases. For the CDR3, the DNA is TGCGCCAGCAGCCAAAGGGGCTTCTACAATGAGCAGTTCTTC. It encodes CASSQRGFYNEQFF.

The V and J genes are TRBV4-3 and TRBJ2-7, with 7 positions matching TRBD2. V was clipped by 0 bases and J by 5 bases; unmatched bases: 10. The CDR3 has 16 amino acids. CDR1 and CDR2 from the germline V gene are LGHNA and YSLEER. CDR3 in amino acids: CASSQDWTRSGNEQYF. As DNA, the CDR3 is TGCGCCAGCAGCCAAGATTGGACTAGGTCGGGGAACGAGCAGTACTTC.

J is TRBJ2-1 and V is TRBV19; TRBD1 might be the D (5 bases). The length of the CDR3 is 16 residues. V was clipped by 4 bases and J by 5 bases, with 18 bases between them. Looked up from germline, CDR1 is LNHDA and CDR2 is SQIVND (reference sequence). For the CDR3, the DNA is TGTGCCAGTAGTAATGCAGGGTTTGCCCTAAACAATGAGCAGTTCTTC. It encodes CASSNAGFALNNEQFF.

The chain couples TRBV4-3 to TRBJ1-2; D gene ambiguous. The CDR3 has 13 residues. From germline, CDR1 is LGHNA and CDR2 YSLEER. Trimming removed 0 bases at V and 8 bases at J, with 10 bases between. This CDR3 is CASSQDRLRGYTF. DNA for the CDR3: TGCGCCAGCAGCCAAGACAGGCTCAGGGGCTACACCTTC.

This rearrangement joins TRBV5-4 to TRBJ2-5, with 14 bases that match TRBD2. The CDR3 runs 15 residues. Germline V gives CDR1 SGHNT, CDR2 YYREEE (reference sequence). After removal of 4 bases from V and 4 bases from J, the junction contained 3 bases not matched to a gene. CDR3 in DNA: TGTGCCAGCAGCATTGGACTAGCGGGAGGAGAGACCCAGTACTTC. Translated: CASSIGLAGGETQYF.

This sequence joins TRBV27 and TRBJ2-5, with TRBD1 matching 7 bases. V trimming: 3 bases; J trimming: 5 bases; junction bases outside the gene matches: 9. The CDR3 spans 15 residues. From germline, CDR1 is MNHEY and CDR2 SMNVEV (reference sequence). The CDR3 region has the DNA TGTGCCAGCAGTTTTCTGAGGGGGCGAGGGGAGACCCAGTACTTC. This gives the protein CASSFLRGRGETQYF.

This sequence joins TRBV7-2 and TRBJ2-5; 9 nucleotides match TRBD2. The germline V gene encodes CDR1 SGHTA and CDR2 FQGNSA. The CDR3 length is 18 residues. The V gene end was trimmed by 4 bases and the J gene end by 2 bases; junction bases not matched to a gene: 14. CDR3 DNA: TGTGCCAGCAGCTGGAGATTGTGGACAGCGGGAGGACAAGAGACCCAGTACTTC. It is translated as CASSWRLWTAGGQETQYF.

The chain links TRBV14 to TRBJ2-7; D is possibly TRBD2 (6 bases). V lost 0 bases and J 6 bases, leaving 18 bases between the germline ends. The CDR3 is 16 amino acids. Germline V CDR1 and CDR2: SGHDN, FVKESK. The CDR3 reads CASSQDRTGAIGEQYF. The DNA of the CDR3 is TGTGCCAGCAGCCAAGATCGGACGGGAGCAATAGGCGAGCAGTACTTC. Combining the CDR3 with reference TRBV14 and TRBJ2-7 gives the whole variable domain EAGVTQFPSHSVIEKGQTVTLRCDPISGHDNLYWYRRVMGKEIKFLLHFVKESKQDESGMPNNRFLAERTGGTYSTLKVQPAELEDSGVYFCASSQDRTGAIGEQYFGPGTRLTVT.

The rearrangement links TRBV4-2 to TRBJ2-6; no clear D. The CDR3 length is 16 residues. The V gene lost 0 bases and the J gene lost 0 bases, with 6 bases spanning the gap. Germline V gives CDR1 LGHNA, CDR2 YNFKEQ. The CDR3 region has the DNA TGTGCCAGCAGCCAAGATCGGTCCTCTGGGGCCAACGTCCTGACTTTC. It codes for CASSQDRSSGANVLTF.

The CDR3 sequence is CASSHITRTDDNTGELFF. In DNA form, the CDR3 reads TGTGCCAGCAGCCATATTACGAGGACAGACGACAACACCGGGGAGCTGTTTTTT. This sequence joins TRBV4-2 and TRBJ2-2, with D possibly matching TRBD1 (6 bases). CDR3 length: 18 residues. Germline loops: CDR1 LGHNA, CDR2 YNFKEQ. V dropped 3 bases and J dropped 2 bases, with 19 bases sitting between them.

This chain connects TRBV6-1 to TRBJ2-5; 8 bases map to TRBD2. The J call may be incorrect, as the DNA end agrees better with TRBJ2-7. CDR3 length: 13 residues. Germline CDR1 and CDR2: MNHNS and SASEGT. The CDR3 nucleotides are TGTGCCAGCAGTAGCGGGAGTATTTACGAGCAGTACTTC. Translating gives CASSSGSIYEQYF.

The V and J genes are TRBV30 and TRBJ2-7; D uncertain. Trimming pared 2 bases from V and 3 bases from J, leaving 8 bases between. This CDR3 spans 12 amino acids. CDR1 and CDR2 from the germline V gene are GTSNPN and SVGIG (reference sequence). CDR3 residues: CAWSPPNYEQYF. CDR3 sequence (DNA): TGTGCCTGGAGTCCGCCTAACTACGAGCAGTACTTC.

V usage is TRBV5-8 and J usage is TRBJ2-3; D ambiguous. This CDR3 is 16 amino acids long. V lost 2 bases to trimming and J lost 0 bases, with 13 bases between them. Germline values: CDR1 SGHTS, CDR2 YDEGEE. The CDR3: CASSFRMGSSTDTQYF. The CDR3 DNA sequence: TGTGCCAGCAGCTTTAGGATGGGCTCTAGCACAGATACGCAGTATTTT. The full variable domain, rest sourced from reference TRBV5-8 and TRBJ2-3, is EAGVTQSPTHLIKTRGQQATLRCSPISGHTSVYWYQQALGLGLQFLLWYDEGEERNRGNFPPRFSGRQFPNYSSELNVNALELEDSALYLCASSFRMGSSTDTQYFGPGTRLTVL.

A few counts support this clone. The rearrangement uses TRBV6-5 and TRBJ1-4; no clear D. The V and J ends lost 2 bases and 4 bases respectively, with 8 bases between them. CDR1 is MNHEY, CDR2 SVGAGI, per germline. This CDR3 spans 14 amino acids. CDR3: CASSYGSNNEKLFF. For the CDR3, the DNA is TGTGCCAGCAGTTACGGCAGTAATAATGAAAAACTGTTTTTT.

V usage is TRBV9 and J usage is TRBJ2-3; D perhaps matches TRBD2 (6 bases). Trimming removed 4 bases from V and 7 bases from J, with 16 bases in between. The germline gives CDR1 SGDLS, CDR2 YYNGEE. The CDR3 is 14 amino acids. The CDR3 reads CASSPYRGIYTQYF. The CDR3 coding sequence is TGTGCCAGCAGCCCCTACCGGGGGATATATACGCAGTATTTT.

This chain joins TRBV11-2 and TRBJ2-7; D not resolved. Per the germline V gene, CDR1 is SGHAT and CDR2 is FQNNGV. V dropped 8 bases and J dropped 2 bases, with 13 bases sitting between them. This CDR3 region has 13 residues. The CDR3 DNA is TGTGCCAGCTCCGTTCTTTTAGCCTACGAGCAGTACTTC. This gives the protein CASSVLLAYEQYF. Full variable domain (missing parts from reference TRBV11-2 and TRBJ2-7): EAGVAQSPRYKIIEKRQSVAFWCNPISGHATLYWYQQILGQGPKLLIQFQNNGVVDDSQLPKDRFSAERLKGVDSTLKIQPAKLEDSAVYLCASSVLLAYEQYFGPGTRLTVT.

V gene TRBV28 combines with J gene TRBJ1-1, with 8 bases fitting TRBD1. Trimming took 0 bases from V and 1 from J; bases not matched to a gene: 4. CDR3 length equals 16 residues. From germline, CDR1 is MDHEN and CDR2 SYDVKM. The CDR3 reads CASSLWTTGANTEAFF. The CDR3 DNA follows: TGTGCCAGCAGTTTATGGACGACAGGGGCGAACACTGAAGCTTTCTTT.